This T cell receptor (beta chain) was sequenced during a study of blood T cell repertoires in COVID-19. Study as a whole: The samples span acute and convalescent COVID-19 from the United States, Italy and Spain. From T cells, B-cell-depleted T cells, or PBMCs came the material, which was cDNA or gDNA.

Per the original data handling: Estimated nucleated cell counts came from reference gene primer amplification. Repertoires were generated with immunoSEQ multiplex PCR, while TCRdb's copy carries only in-frame clones and drops some. V and J calls plus clone size are reproduced from that table; the DNA served to infer D and trimming. This sample yields about 250,000 clones, of which around 82% are seen a single time; around 7.9% belongs to the top ten. A few counts support this clone. The receptor's source is a middle-aged man with active or convalescent COVID-19. Sequencing was performed on peripheral blood.

CDR3 coding DNA: TGTGCCAGCAGCCAATCGGGGATCTATGGCTACACCTTC. Translated, it gives CASSQSGIYGYTF. The V call is TRBV3-1 (or the pseudogene TRBV3-2), the J call TRBJ1-2; unclear D gene. Germline V gene sequence: CDR1 LGHDT, CDR2 YNNKEL (reference sequence). The V end was cut by 2 bases, the J end by 4 bases, with 8 bases between. The CDR3 is made up of 13 amino acids.